Presented here are 27 T cell receptor beta chains from one specimen sequenced in a study of metastatic and nonmetastatic thyroid tumors. TCRdb ran MiXCR on the PCR reads. Found here are about 8,400 clones, approximately 30% of them singletons; the top ten hold 20%. Every patient was untreated before thyroid surgery. Sequencing used tumor tissue. Receptors originate from a female donor with papillary thyroid cancer or a benign thyroid nodule (not recorded which). Some clones in this sample may be carry-over from other donors' samples.

The rearrangement uses TRBV20-1 and TRBJ2-1; 12 nucleotides agree with TRBD2. V was clipped by 4 bases and J by 6 bases; unmatched bases: 4. The CDR3 runs 14 residues. CDR1 is DFQATT and CDR2 is SNEGSKA in the germline V gene (reference sequence). The CDR3 sequence: CSAMTSGGVNEQFF. DNA of the CDR3: TGCAGTGCTATGACTAGCGGGGGAGTCAATGAGCAGTTCTTC.

This clone was found once. This rearrangement joins TRBV2 to TRBJ2-1, with TRBD2 identical over 13 bases. After removal of 6 bases from V and 0 bases from J, the junction contained 5 bases not matched to a gene. The V gene's germline CDR1 is SNHLY and CDR2 FYNNEI. The length of the CDR3 is 17 residues. CDR3 sequence (DNA): TGTGCCAGCAGACGGACTAGCGGGGGCGCCTCCTACAATGAGCAGTTCTTC. Protein product: CASRRTSGGASYNEQFF.

The chain combines TRBV2 with TRBJ1-5, with D possibly being TRBD1 (6 bases). V shed 8 bases and J shed 5 bases, with 16 bases lying between them. The CDR3 is 14 residues long. Germline V gene lookup returns CDR1 SNHLY and CDR2 FYNNEI. CDR3 region: CASGPTGRDQPQHF. CDR3 sequence (DNA): TGTGCCAGCGGACCTACAGGGAGGGATCAGCCCCAGCATTTT.

As for this clone: An end of the junction does not agree with germline; a read error may underlie this. This chain joins TRBV2 and TRBJ2-3; 7 nucleotides agree with TRBD1. The CDR3 length is 12 residues. CDR1 and CDR2 (germline): SNHLY, FYNNEI. Here the CDR3 reads CASSSGTATQYF. The CDR3 nucleotides are TGTGCCAGCAGCTCGGGGACAGCTACGCAGTATTTT.

This clone was seen only a few times. Here the CDR3 reads CASSEAARNYGYTF. CDR3 DNA: TGTGCCAGCAGTGAAGCGGCCCGCAACTATGGCTACACCTTC. V and J are TRBV2 and TRBJ1-2; D is undetermined. V gave up 0 bases and J gave up 2 bases, with 7 bases separating them. This CDR3 spans 14 amino acids. Germline V gene lookup returns CDR1 SNHLY and CDR2 FYNNEI. Combining the CDR3 with reference TRBV2 and TRBJ1-2 gives the whole variable domain EPEVTQTPSHQVTQMGQEVILRCVPISNHLYFYWYRQILGQKVEFLVSFYNNEISEKSEIFDDQFSVERPDGSNFTLKIRSTKLEDSAMYFCASSEAARNYGYTFGSGTRLTVV.

This clone is deemed large. The chain joins TRBV11-2 to TRBJ2-2, with a tentative D call TRBD2 (5 bases). With 1 base removed from V and 4 bases from J, the gap between germline ends came to 10 bases. The CDR3 length is 15 residues. Germline CDR1 and CDR2: SGHAT and FQNNGV. The DNA for the CDR3 is TGTGCCAGCAGCTTAGTCGGTCGGGGCACCGGGGAGCTGTTTTTT. It specifies CASSLVGRGTGELFF.

This clone rates as large (0.1 to 1%). J is TRBJ2-7 and V is TRBV27; 9 nucleotides align to TRBD1. Looked up from germline, CDR1 is MNHEY and CDR2 is SMNVEV (reference sequence). V dropped 6 bases and J dropped 3; count of bases not matched to a gene: 3. The CDR3 has 13 amino acids. The CDR3 reads CASSDRGDYEQYF. For the CDR3, the DNA is TGTGCCAGCAGCGACAGGGGGGACTACGAGCAGTACTTC.

This sequence joins TRBV6-1 and TRBJ1-5; 7 nucleotides agree with TRBD1. The CDR3 covers 14 residues. Looked up from germline, CDR1 is MNHNS and CDR2 is SASEGT. J was trimmed by 5 bases and V by 6 bases; bases with no gene match: 7. Written as DNA, the CDR3 is TGTGCCAGCAGCCCCGGACAGGAGTATCAGCCCCAGCATTTT. Translated: CASSPGQEYQPQHF.

The chain is built from TRBV28 and TRBJ1-3; 7 bases fit TRBD1. Germline assignment: CDR1 MDHEN and CDR2 SYDVKM. After removal of 2 bases from V and 1 base from J, the junction contained 2 bases not matched to a gene. The CDR3 is 15 residues long. The CDR3 DNA sequence: TGTGCCAGCAGTTTAGGCAGGGGGTCTGGAAACACCATATATTTT. Protein sequence: CASSLGRGSGNTIYF.

This clone was seen more than once but under ten times. The chain joins TRBV28 to TRBJ2-7; D assignment may be TRBD1 or TRBD2 (5 bases each). Per the germline V gene, CDR1 is MDHEN and CDR2 is SYDVKM. Trimming took 4 bases from V and 4 from J, leaving 8 bases between them. The CDR3 has 12 residues. CDR3 in amino acids: CASSWGWYEQYF. In DNA form, the CDR3 reads TGTGCCAGCAGTTGGGGGTGGTACGAGCAGTACTTC.

The chain is built from TRBV6-5 and TRBJ2-1, with 7 bases identical to TRBD2. V shed 2 bases, J shed 8 bases, and the junction held 6 bases outside the gene matches. This CDR3 has 14 residues. Germline CDR1 reads MNHEY; CDR2 reads SVGAGI. CDR3 DNA sequence: TGTGCCAGCAGTTACGGGGGGGTGTTCGATGAGCAGTTCTTC. Translating gives CASSYGGVFDEQFF.

This clone counts as medium-sized. Other DNA sequences in the same sample also yield this CDR3. The chain couples TRBV24-1 to TRBJ1-1; 7 bases are shared with TRBD1. The germline V gene has CDR1 KGHDR and CDR2 SFDVKD. V was clipped by 3 bases and J by 3 bases; unmatched bases: 3. There are 14 residues in the CDR3. CDR3 nucleotide sequence: TGTGCCACCAGTGATACTCAGGGGGACACTGAAGCTTTCTTT. Amino acid sequence: CATSDTQGDTEAFF.

The V call is TRBV5-1, the J call TRBJ2-3; D is ambiguous. The CDR3 loop spans 13 amino acids. Germline assignment: CDR1 SGHRS and CDR2 YFSETQ. Trimming removed 0 bases at V and 4 bases at J, with 6 bases between. The CDR3 DNA sequence: TGCGCCAGCAGCTTGGCCGTTTCAGATACGCAGTATTTT. Its translation is CASSLAVSDTQYF.

There are many counts of this clone. This rearrangement joins TRBV29-1 to TRBJ2-2; D unresolved. Germline CDR1 is SQVTM and CDR2 is ANQGSEA. Trimming removed 2 bases from V and 4 bases from J, with 8 bases in between. The CDR3 sequence is 13 residues long. Here the CDR3 DNA reads TGCAGCGTTGAAAAGGTCGGCACCGGGGAGCTGTTTTTT. This translates into CSVEKVGTGELFF.

This clone is labeled as medium-sized. V is TRBV20-1 and J is TRBJ2-7; 10 bases are a match to TRBD1. J was trimmed by 0 bases and V by 0 bases; bases with no gene match: 2. Germline V gives CDR1 DFQATT, CDR2 SNEGSKA (reference sequence). The CDR3 spans 15 residues. CDR3 sequence reads: CSAREGTGASYEQYF. The CDR3 DNA is TGCAGTGCTAGAGAGGGGACAGGGGCCTCCTACGAGCAGTACTTC.

The chain joins TRBV6-1 to TRBJ1-2, with 7 bases that match TRBD1. The CDR3 has 17 residues. Germline values: CDR1 MNHNS, CDR2 SASEGT. V shed 7 bases and J 2 bases; nucleotides not matched to a gene: 16. The DNA for the CDR3 is TGTGCCAGCATCCGAGGGGTGTTGACAGGGAGCAACTATGGCTACACCTTC. Translated, it gives CASIRGVLTGSNYGYTF.

This clone is medium-sized. The rearrangement joins TRBV28 to TRBJ2-3; D might be TRBD1 (5 bases). The V gene lost 7 bases and the J gene lost 2 bases, with 13 bases spanning the gap. From germline, CDR1 is MDHEN and CDR2 SYDVKM. There are 14 residues in the CDR3. The DNA of the CDR3 is TGTGCCAGCACCCCAGGGCGTCACACAGATACGCAGTATTTT. It translates to CASTPGRHTDTQYF.

The chain recombines TRBV24-1 with TRBJ2-1; 10 bases are shared with TRBD2. V was pared by 3 bases and J by 3 bases, with 4 bases of the junction left unmatched. The CDR3 is 16 residues long. Germline lookup yields CDR1 KGHDR and CDR2 SFDVKD. The CDR3 loop is CATSDPASGSYNEQFF. The CDR3 DNA sequence: TGTGCCACCAGTGATCCCGCTAGCGGGAGCTACAATGAGCAGTTCTTC.

This chain uses TRBV6-1 with TRBJ2-2; maybe TRBD1 (5 bases). CDR1 MNHNS and CDR2 SASEGT come from the germline V gene. This CDR3 spans 16 amino acids. Trimming removed 4 bases from V and 4 bases from J, with 16 bases in between. As DNA, the CDR3 is TGTGCCAGCAGTGTGGTAGGGGCCATTGGCACCGGGGAGCTGTTTTTT. It specifies CASSVVGAIGTGELFF.

This clone occurred a few times. The V gene is TRBV6-1, the J gene TRBJ2-1; a possible D gene is TRBD2 (6 bases). Germline values: CDR1 MNHNS, CDR2 SASEGT. This CDR3 region has 12 residues. V gave up 8 bases and J gave up 10 bases, with 15 bases separating them. CDR3: CASRLSGLEQFF. The CDR3 nucleotides are TGTGCCAGCCGATTAAGCGGGCTGGAGCAGTTCTTC.

This clone was recorded at least ten times. A read error may explain this, as a much larger clone is one base away. The V gene is TRBV19, the J gene TRBJ1-1; D call uncertain. Looked up from germline, CDR1 is LNHDA and CDR2 is SQIVND (reference sequence). CDR3 length equals 13 residues. Trimming removed 8 bases from V and 1 base from J, with 11 bases in between. DNA of the CDR3: TGTGCCAGTGGTGCCCAGCAGAACACTGAAGCTTTCTTT. It is translated as CASGAQQNTEAFF.

The J gene is TRBJ2-7, the V gene TRBV7-9; a possible D gene is TRBD2 (6 bases). CDR3 length: 13 residues. Germline V CDR1 and CDR2: SEHNR, FQNEAQ (reference sequence). Trimming took off 2 bases at V and 10 bases at J, with 15 bases between the two ends. CDR3 sequence: CASSLSHRGLQYF. Written as DNA, the CDR3 is TGTGCCAGCAGCTTATCTCATAGGGGACTCCAGTACTTC.

The V call is TRBV6-1, the J call TRBJ1-2; D unclear. The CDR3 length is 12 residues. Germline assignment: CDR1 MNHNS and CDR2 SASEGT. The V end lost 7 bases, the J end lost 5 bases, and 11 bases lay between the germline ends. The CDR3 nucleotides are TGTGCCAGCAAGATCGATCTGTATGGCTACACCTTC. Residues: CASKIDLYGYTF.

V and J are TRBV6-2 or TRBV6-3 and TRBJ1-2; 7 nucleotides line up with TRBD1. CDR1 MNHEY and CDR2 SVGEGT come from the germline V gene. Unmatched junction bases numbered 1, after V lost 0 bases and J lost 0 bases. The CDR3 has 15 residues. In nucleotides, the CDR3 is TGTGCCAGCAGTTACTCCGGGACAGCTAACTATGGCTACACCTTC. It yields the protein CASSYSGTANYGYTF.

This clone was found a few times. This chain uses TRBV28 with TRBJ2-7; no clear D. The germline gives CDR1 MDHEN, CDR2 SYDVKM. V was shortened by 5 bases and J by 0 bases, with 14 bases between the two germline ends. CDR3 length: 15 residues. CDR3 sequence reads: CASSVTYTNSYEQYF. The DNA of the CDR3 is TGTGCCAGCAGTGTTACATACACCAACTCCTACGAGCAGTACTTC. Supplemented by reference TRBV28 and TRBJ2-7, the full variable domain reads DVKVTQSSRYLVKRTGEKVFLECVQDMDHENMFWYRQDPGLGLRLIYFSYDVKMKEKGDIPEGYSVSREKKERFSLILESASTNQTSMYLCASSVTYTNSYEQYFGPGTRLTVT.

J is TRBJ2-2 and V is TRBV7-9, with D perhaps TRBD2 (5 bases). The germline V gene has CDR1 SEHNR and CDR2 FQNEAQ (reference sequence). V lost 10 bases and J lost 5, with 20 bases in between. This CDR3 has 15 amino acids. The CDR3 DNA reads TGTGCCAACGGACGCGGTTCATCGGGGACCGGGGAGCTGTTTTTT. It translates to CANGRGSSGTGELFF.

V and J are TRBV28 and TRBJ1-5, with TRBD1 as a possible D gene (5 bases). Trimming took 5 bases from V and 0 from J, leaving 14 bases between them. The CDR3 is 16 residues long. Germline assignment: CDR1 MDHEN and CDR2 SYDVKM. CDR3 residues: CASSPGGVYSNQPQHF. As DNA, the CDR3 is TGTGCCAGCAGTCCCGGGGGGGTTTATAGCAATCAGCCCCAGCATTTT.